The TCR beta chain under discussion was sequenced for a study of blood T cell repertoires in COVID-19. Donors were grouped by their self-reported clinical history. Recovery among Cohort 3 donors was established by two negative PCRs, clearance, or symptom resolution. The V and J ends lost 4 bases and 1 base respectively, with 7 bases between them. The V gene's germline CDR1 is MGHDK and CDR2 SYGVNS. The CDR3 consists of 13 residues. In the original analysis: Scientists estimated how many nucleated cells there were by amplifying reference gene primers. Sequencing was performed with immunoSEQ multiplex PCR; in TCRdb, only in-frame clones are kept and a portion is missing. V and J calls and clone size are copied from that table; D and trimming were computed from the DNA. The repertoire consists of a few hundred thousand clones, with around 90% occurring once and the leading ten covering 1.2%.

Sequencing was performed on PBMCs or T cells enriched from blood (not recorded which). V gene TRBV25-1 combines with J gene TRBJ1-1, with D tentatively TRBD1 (5 bases). The TCR sequence derives from a woman aged 18-30 years who had recovered from COVID-19. CDR3 coding DNA: TGTGCCAGCAGTGGGACATCGAACACTGAAGCTTTCTTT. Translating it yields CASSGTSNTEAFF.